These 26 T cell receptor beta chains were sequenced from one sample in a study of T cells expressing NK-cell markers. TCRdb reprocessed the 5' RACE reads; each CDR3 protein has one entry and no DNA is given. Its table records roughly 180,000 distinct CDR3 sequences. The sample comprised blood T cells: a sorted CD56 or NKG2C T cell subset, CD4+ or CD8+ T cells, or bulk PBMC T cells (not recorded which). The receptors were gathered from a man aged 18 to 69 in good health.

The chain links TRBV2 to TRBJ2-3; TCRdb's assignment of TRBD1 cannot be checked, as there is no DNA. The germline gives CDR1 SNHLY, CDR2 FYNNEI. The CDR3 contains 16 residues. CDR3 residues: CASSGQGKGGTDTQYF.

J is TRBJ2-3 and V is TRBV14. The CDR3 is 12 residues long. Germline CDR1 reads SGHDN; CDR2 reads FVKESK. CDR3: CASSDLEDTQYF. The variable domain in full, completed from reference TRBV14 and TRBJ2-3, reads EAGVTQFPSHSVIEKGQTVTLRCDPISGHDNLYWYRRVMGKEIKFLLHFVKESKQDESGMPNNRFLAERTGGTYSTLKVQPAELEDSGVYFCASSDLEDTQYFGPGTRLTVL.

The chain couples TRBV2 to TRBJ2-7; the D gene TCRdb calls, TRBD1, cannot be checked with no DNA. The CDR3 has 14 amino acids. Germline values: CDR1 SNHLY, CDR2 FYNNEI. The CDR3 loop reads CASSERTEPYEQYF.

The chain links TRBV9 to TRBJ2-7; lacking DNA, the TRBD2 call made by TCRdb goes unchecked. Germline CDR1 and CDR2: SGDLS and YYNGEE. CDR3 length: 15 residues. This chain's CDR3 is CASSPRTARGYEQYF.

This chain connects TRBV4-1 to TRBJ2-1; TCRdb calls TRBD2, which cannot be checked without DNA. Germline CDR1 MGHRA, CDR2 YSYEKL. The CDR3 sequence is 20 residues long. This chain's CDR3 is CASSQGFSGGAPASYNEQFF.

The chain recombines TRBV25-1 with TRBJ1-1; TCRdb's D call of TRBD1 is untestable without DNA. The CDR3 is 11 residues long. Germline lookup yields CDR1 MGHDK and CDR2 SYGVNS. The CDR3 here is CASGRGGEAFF. The whole variable domain, remainder taken from reference TRBV25-1 and TRBJ1-1, is EADIYQTPRYLVIGTGKKITLECSQTMGHDKMYWYQQDPGMELHLIHYSYGVNSTEKGDLSSESTVSRIRTEHFPLTLESARPSHTSQYLCASGRGGEAFFGQGTRLTVV.

The chain combines TRBV13 with TRBJ2-3; there is no DNA to check the TCRdb D call of TRBD1. Germline assignment: CDR1 PRHDT and CDR2 FYEKMQ (reference sequence). CDR3 size: 14 residues. CDR3 protein: CASSTRDRGNKQYF.

The V and J genes are TRBV19 and TRBJ2-7; the D call from TCRdb, TRBD1, cannot be confirmed without DNA. Germline CDR1 is LNHDA and CDR2 is SQIVND (reference sequence). CDR3 size: 16 residues. CDR3 loop: CASTPGWGGAPYEQYF.

This chain uses TRBV9 with TRBJ2-7; TCRdb picks TRBD1, but there is no DNA to check that call. The CDR3 length is 15 residues. Germline lookup yields CDR1 SGDLS and CDR2 YYNGEE. The CDR3 here is CASSVGGSSSHEQYF.

The CDR3 is CASSPHPSGGHNEQFF. V is TRBV6-4 and J is TRBJ2-1; with no DNA, the TCRdb D assignment of TRBD2 cannot be verified. Germline lookup yields CDR1 MRHNA and CDR2 SNTAGT. The CDR3 has 16 amino acids.

This chain links TRBV20-1 with TRBJ2-3; no DNA is available, so the TRBD2 call from TCRdb remains unchecked. This CDR3 region has 19 residues. The germline CDR1 and CDR2 sequences are DFQATT and SNEGSKA (reference sequence). CDR3 protein: CSARVLGLDAGGPSDTQYF.

The V gene is TRBV15, the J gene TRBJ2-5; with no DNA, the TCRdb D assignment of TRBD1 cannot be verified. The CDR3 contains 14 residues. Germline CDR1 LNHNV, CDR2 YYDKDF (reference sequence). CDR3 amino acids: CATAGGQGIKTQYF. Combining the CDR3 with reference TRBV15 and TRBJ2-5 gives the whole variable domain DAMVIQNPRYQVTQFGKPVTLSCSQTLNHNVMYWYQQKSSQAPKLLFHYYDKDFNNEADTPDNFQSRRPNTSFCFLDIRSPGLGDTAMYLCATAGGQGIKTQYFGPGTRLLVL.

The chain is built from TRBV5-6 and TRBJ2-5; TCRdb's assignment of TRBD1 cannot be checked, as there is no DNA. This CDR3 is 13 amino acids long. Germline loops: CDR1 SGHDT, CDR2 YYEEEE. CDR3 amino acids: CASSFSPGETQYF.

The rearrangement uses TRBV11-2 and TRBJ1-1; the TCRdb D gene call, TRBD1, has no DNA to confirm it. Germline V gene sequence: CDR1 SGHAT, CDR2 FQNNGV. The CDR3 extends over 16 amino acids. CDR3: CASSQPWEVHSGEAFF.

The chain links TRBV20-1 to TRBJ2-7. This CDR3 is 14 amino acids long. Germline V gene data show CDR1 as DFQATT and CDR2 as SNEGSKA (reference sequence). The CDR3 loop reads CSARDRQATYEQYF.

The chain recombines TRBV15 with TRBJ2-7; TCRdb names TRBD1, which stays unverified in the absence of DNA. Germline lookup yields CDR1 LNHNV and CDR2 YYDKDF (reference sequence). The CDR3 has 14 amino acids. CDR3 in amino acids: CATTKGTVPYEQYF.

This chain links TRBV7-9 with TRBJ2-7; TCRdb's assignment of TRBD1 cannot be checked, as there is no DNA. The CDR3 consists of 15 residues. The germline gives CDR1 SEHNR, CDR2 FQNEAQ (reference sequence). The CDR3: CASSLDYGQGYEQYF. The full variable domain, with the rest looked up from reference TRBV7-9 and TRBJ2-7, is DTGVSQNPRHKITKRGQNVTFRCDPISEHNRLYWYRQTLGQGPEFLTYFQNEAQLEKSRLLSDRFSAERPKGSFSTLEIQRTEQGDSAMYLCASSLDYGQGYEQYFGPGTRLTVT.

The V call is TRBV9, the J call TRBJ2-7; TCRdb indicates TRBD2, and absent DNA this call remains unverified. CDR1 and CDR2 (germline): SGDLS, YYNGEE. This CDR3 has 15 residues. The CDR3 sequence: CASSVDRALPYEQYF.

The chain recombines TRBV12-3 or TRBV12-4 with TRBJ2-1. The CDR3 length is 12 residues. CDR3 sequence: CASSPNADEQFF.

V and J are TRBV19 and TRBJ2-1; no DNA is available, so the TRBD1 call from TCRdb remains unchecked. CDR1 is LNHDA, CDR2 SQIVND, per germline (reference sequence). The CDR3 has 12 amino acids. The CDR3 loop is CASSVGAQEQFF. The full variable domain, completed using reference TRBV19 and TRBJ2-1, is DGGITQSPKYLFRKEGQNVTLSCEQNLNHDAMYWYRQDPGQGLRLIYYSQIVNDFQKGDIAEGYSVSREKKESFPLTVTSAQKNPTAFYLCASSVGAQEQFFGPGTRLTVL.

V usage is TRBV9 and J usage is TRBJ2-3. The CDR3 totals 15 residues. Looked up from germline, CDR1 is SGDLS and CDR2 is YYNGEE. CDR3 region: CASSVEGAGTDTQYF.

V usage is TRBV6-2 or TRBV6-3 and J usage is TRBJ2-7; absent DNA, TCRdb's TRBD1 call cannot be checked. From germline, CDR1 is MNHEY and CDR2 SVGEGT. The CDR3 is 13 amino acids. Here the CDR3 reads CASTWQGSYEQYF.

The chain uses TRBV5-1 and TRBJ2-7; with no DNA, the TCRdb D assignment of TRBD1 cannot be verified. The V gene's germline CDR1 is SGHRS and CDR2 YFSETQ. The CDR3 totals 17 residues. This CDR3 is CASPMTGLIFLAYEQYF.

The chain links TRBV5-6 to TRBJ2-7; TCRdb's D call of TRBD1 is untestable without DNA. CDR3 length: 14 residues. CDR1 is SGHDT and CDR2 is YYEEEE in the germline V gene. CDR3 protein: CASSPPLAPYEQYF.

The J gene is TRBJ2-7, the V gene TRBV2. Germline V gene lookup returns CDR1 SNHLY and CDR2 FYNNEI. The CDR3 length is 13 residues. The CDR3 region is CASRWGLSYEQYF.

The chain links TRBV20-1 to TRBJ1-2; TCRdb calls TRBD1, which cannot be checked without DNA. Per the germline V gene, CDR1 is DFQATT and CDR2 is SNEGSKA (reference sequence). This CDR3 is 14 amino acids long. This chain's CDR3 is CSARDWDRGIRYTF.